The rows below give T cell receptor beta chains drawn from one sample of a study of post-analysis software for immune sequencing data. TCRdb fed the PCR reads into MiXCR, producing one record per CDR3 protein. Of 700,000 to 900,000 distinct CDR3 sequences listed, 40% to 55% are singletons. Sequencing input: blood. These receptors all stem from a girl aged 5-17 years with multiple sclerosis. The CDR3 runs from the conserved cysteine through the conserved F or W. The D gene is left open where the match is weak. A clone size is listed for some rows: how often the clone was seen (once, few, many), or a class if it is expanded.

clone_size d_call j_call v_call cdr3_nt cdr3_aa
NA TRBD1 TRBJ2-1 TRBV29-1 TGCAGCGTTCAAAGGGACAGGGGGCGCGTGAATGAGCAGTTCTTC CSVQRDRGRVNEQFF
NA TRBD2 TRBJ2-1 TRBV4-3 TGCGCCAGCAGCCAAGGTTCTAGCGGGAGGGCCAATGAGCAGTTCTTC CASSQGSSGRANEQFF
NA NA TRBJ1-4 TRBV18 TGTGCCAGCTCTCACGGGGTTCGCGGAAAACTGTTTTTT CASSHGVRGKLFF
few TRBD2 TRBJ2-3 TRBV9 TGTGCCAGCAGCGTAGCAGCGGGAGAAACAGATACGCAGTATTTT CASSVAAGETDTQYF
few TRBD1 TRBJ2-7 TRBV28 TGTGCCACGATCCAGGGGACAGGGGTTGTAAGGAGCTCCTACGAGCAGTACTTC CATIQGTGVVRSSYEQYF
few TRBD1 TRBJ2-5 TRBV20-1 TGCAGTGCTCGGGACAGGGGGCACCAAGAGACCCAGTACTTC CSARDRGHQETQYF
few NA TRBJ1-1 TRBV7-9 TGTGCCAGCAGCTTAGTAGCAGCGAACACTGAAGCTTTCTTT CASSLVAANTEAFF
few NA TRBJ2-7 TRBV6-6 TGTGCCAGCAGTTCCGCTAGCGAGACCTACGAGCAGTACTTC CASSSASETYEQYF
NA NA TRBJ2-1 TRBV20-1 TGCAGTGCTAGAGTTTCAGGGATTTTCAACGGTGGTGAGCAGTTCTTC CSARVSGIFNGGEQFF
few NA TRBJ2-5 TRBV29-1 TGCAGCGTCCCCGGACAGACCCAAGAGACCCAGTACTTC CSVPGQTQETQYF
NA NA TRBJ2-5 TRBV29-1 TGCAGCGTTGAGACGGCCGGGACACTAGAGACCCAGTACTTC CSVETAGTLETQYF
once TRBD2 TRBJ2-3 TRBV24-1 TGTGCCACCAGTGATCTAGCGGGAAGTACAGATACGCAGTATTTT CATSDLAGSTDTQYF
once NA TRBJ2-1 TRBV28 TGTGCCAGCAGTTTTTCCTGGAGATACAATGAGCAGTTCTTC CASSFSWRYNEQFF
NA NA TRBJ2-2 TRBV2 TGTGCCAGCAGTGACAGGCCGAACACCGGGGAGCTGTTTTTT CASSDRPNTGELFF
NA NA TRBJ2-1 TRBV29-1 TGCAGTGTCAGGGACAATGAGCAGTTCTTC CSVRDNEQFF
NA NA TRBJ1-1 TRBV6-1 TGTGCCAGCAGTGACAAGAATATGAACACTGAAGCTTTCTTT CASSDKNMNTEAFF
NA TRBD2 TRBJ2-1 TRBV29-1 TGCAGCGTCCCTACTAGCGGGAGAAGGTTTGAGCAGTTCTTC CSVPTSGRRFEQFF
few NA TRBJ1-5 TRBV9 TGTGCCAGCAGCGGCCGGGACCCCGGGGGTGGTCAGCCCCAGCATTTT CASSGRDPGGGQPQHF
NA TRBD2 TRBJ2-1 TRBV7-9 TGTGCCAGCAGCGCCGCAGCGGGGGGTGAGCAGTTCTTC CASSAAAGGEQFF
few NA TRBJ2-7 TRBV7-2 TGTGCCAGCAGCTTATATACAGATTACGAGCAGTACTTC CASSLYTDYEQYF
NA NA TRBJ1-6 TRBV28 TGTGCCAGCAGTTTACCCACCCGGACAGCCATGGGCAATTCACCCCTCCACTTT CASSLPTRTAMGNSPLHF
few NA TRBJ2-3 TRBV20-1 TGCAGTGCTGGGCAGCGAGACACAGATACGCAGTATTTT CSAGQRDTDTQYF
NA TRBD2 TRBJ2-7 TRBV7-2 TGTGCCAGCAGCCCTCAGGGACTAGCGGGGGTTGAGCAGTACTTC CASSPQGLAGVEQYF
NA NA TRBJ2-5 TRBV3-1 TGTGCCAGCAGCGAGGGGCTGACGGAAGAGACCCAGTACTTC CASSEGLTEETQYF
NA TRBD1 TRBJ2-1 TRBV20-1 TGCAGTGCAGACAAAGGGACAGGGACTTTCAATGAGCAGTTCTTC CSADKGTGTFNEQFF
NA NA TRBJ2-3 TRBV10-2 TGCGCCAGCAGTGGGGCCGAGGGCCCAGATACGCGGTATTTT CASSGAEGPDTRYF
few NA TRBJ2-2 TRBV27 TGTGCCAGCAGTATGGGGGTAGGCACCGGGGAGCTGTTTTTT CASSMGVGTGELFF
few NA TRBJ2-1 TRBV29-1 TGCAGCGTCCCCCGGCCCCCCATGAGCTCCTACAATGAGCAGTTCTTC CSVPRPPMSSYNEQFF
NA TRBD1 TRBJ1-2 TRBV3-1 TGTGCCAGCAGCCAAGCCGGGACAGGAACCAACTATGGCTACACCTTC CASSQAGTGTNYGYTF
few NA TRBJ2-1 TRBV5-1 TGCGCCAGCAGCTTTGTCCCTGACAGGGAGCAGTTCTTC CASSFVPDREQFF
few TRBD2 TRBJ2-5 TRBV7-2 TGTGCCAGCAGCTTAGCGGTGGCTAGCGGGGGCCCTAAGTACCAAGAGACCCAGTACTTC CASSLAVASGGPKYQETQYF
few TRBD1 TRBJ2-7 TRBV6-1 TGTGCCAGCGACGGGACAGGGCCCTACGAGCAGTACTTC CASDGTGPYEQYF
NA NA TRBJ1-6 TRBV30 TGCGCCTGGAGTTCAGGGCCCGGTTCACCCCTCCACTTT CAWSSGPGSPLHF
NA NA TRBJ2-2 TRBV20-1 TGCAGTGCTAGAGATGGCCGAGACACCGGGGAGCTGTTTTTT CSARDGRDTGELFF
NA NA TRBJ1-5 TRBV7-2 TGTGCCAGCAGCTTAGACCCGGGGACGGTACGGCCCCAGCATTTT CASSLDPGTVRPQHF
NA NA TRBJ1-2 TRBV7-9 TGTGCCAGCAGCCTGGAGACAGGCATCCCCCATGGCTACACCTTC CASSLETGIPHGYTF
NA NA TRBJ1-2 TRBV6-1 TGTGCCAGCAGCCCTGCCGTCGTGCCGGACTATGGCTACACCTTC CASSPAVVPDYGYTF
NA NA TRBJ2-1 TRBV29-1 TGCAGCGTTGAAGTCTTCAATGAGCAGTTCTTC CSVEVFNEQFF
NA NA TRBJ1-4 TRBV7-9 TGTGCCAGCAGCTTTGCGGGGGTGTTTGAAAAACTGTTTTTT CASSFAGVFEKLFF
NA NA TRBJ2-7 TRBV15 TGTGCCACCAGTCGATTTGGGGACGGTGGGGACGAGCAGTACTTC CATSRFGDGGDEQYF
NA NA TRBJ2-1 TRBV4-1 TGCGCCAGCACCCCCGACCCTGTGCTTACCTACAATGAGCAGTTCTTC CASTPDPVLTYNEQFF
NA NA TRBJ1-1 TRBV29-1 TGCAGCGCTGGGAGGGGAGGAGAGAACACTGAAGCTTTCTTT CSAGRGGENTEAFF
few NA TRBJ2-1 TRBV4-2 TGTGCCAGCAGCCAAGTGGAGGGGTCACCCTACAATGAGCAGTTCTTC CASSQVEGSPYNEQFF
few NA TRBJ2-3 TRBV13 TGTGCCAGCACCGCCGGGGATACGCAGTATTTT CASTAGDTQYF
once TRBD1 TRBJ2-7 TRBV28 TGTGCCAGCAGTTTCTCGACAGGGCTCTTCCACGAGCAGTACTTC CASSFSTGLFHEQYF
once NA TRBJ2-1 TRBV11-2 TGTGCCAGCAGCCTAATGGGCAGCCCCACAAATGAGCAGTTCTTC CASSLMGSPTNEQFF
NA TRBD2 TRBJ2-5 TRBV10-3 TGTGCCATCAGTGAGTCGTCGGCAAGCGGGAGGGTGGAAGAGACCCAGTACTTC CAISESSASGRVEETQYF
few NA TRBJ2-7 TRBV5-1 TGCGCCAGCAGCTTTCCCAACTACGAGCAGTACTTC CASSFPNYEQYF